This TCR beta chain emerged from a study of OX40 agonist ivuxolimab in advanced cancers. The overall study: Patients received the agonistic anti-OX40 (CD134) antibody ivuxolimab.

Profiling relied on immunoSEQ multiplex PCR, and the TCRdb table lists in-frame clones only, not all of them. The table has about 61,000 clones, around 92% seen once; the top ten hold roughly 21%. Trimming pared 7 bases from V and 10 bases from J, leaving 18 bases between. Looked up from germline, CDR1 is SGDLS and CDR2 is YYNGEE. The CDR3 extends over 13 amino acids. This sequence joins TRBV9 and TRBJ2-1; D possibly uses TRBD1 or TRBD2 (5 bases each). The sample in question was CD4+ or CD8+ T cells sorted from blood, obtained in a trial of the OX40 agonist ivuxolimab. This TCR derives from an adult with an advanced solid tumor such as melanoma, head and neck, liver or kidney cancer. Here the CDR3 reads CASGDRDSGEQFF. The CDR3 DNA reads TGTGCCAGCGGAGACAGAGACTCGGGGGAGCAGTTCTTC.